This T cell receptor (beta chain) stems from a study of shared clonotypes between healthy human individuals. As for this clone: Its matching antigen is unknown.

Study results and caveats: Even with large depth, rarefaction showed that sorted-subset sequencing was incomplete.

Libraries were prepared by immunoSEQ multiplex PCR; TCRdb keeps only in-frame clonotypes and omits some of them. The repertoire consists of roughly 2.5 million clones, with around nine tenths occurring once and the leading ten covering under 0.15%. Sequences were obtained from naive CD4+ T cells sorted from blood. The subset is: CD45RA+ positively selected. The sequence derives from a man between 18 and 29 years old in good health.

The CDR3 nucleotides are TGTGCTAGTGGTTTGGAATTCGGGTCCCCCGCCACCGGGGAGCTGTTTTTT. Protein: CASGLEFGSPATGELFF. This chain connects TRBV12-5 to TRBJ2-2; D is ambiguous. Germline CDR1 reads LGHNT; CDR2 reads FRNRAP. V was clipped by 1 base and J by 4 bases, with 16 bases between them. The CDR3 has 17 amino acids. Drawing the rest from reference TRBV12-5 and TRBJ2-2, the complete variable domain is DARVTQTPRHKVTEMGQEVTMRCQPILGHNTVFWYRQTMMQGLELLAYFRNRAPLDDSGMPKDRFSAEMPDATLATLKIQPSEPRDSAVYFCASGLEFGSPATGELFFGEGSRLTVL.